Listed below are T cell receptor beta chains from one sample, sequenced in a study of cytomegalovirus exposure and HLA in healthy donors. The protocol was immunoSEQ multiplex PCR, while the TCRdb copy is restricted to in-frame clones and leaves out a portion. The repertoire includes under 200,000 clones, around 82% of them detected once, and around 5.7% sits in the top ten. The sequencing sample was made of PBMCs. These TCRs come from a man aged 35-49 years in good health and CMV-seronegative. Each CDR3 is given without its conserved first and last residue.

v_gene	j_gene	CDR3aa
TRBV18	TRBJ1-1	ASSSNQGARTEAF
TRBV7-9	TRBJ1-5	ASSLGGRSLDQPQH
TRBV2	TRBJ1-2	ASSGTVAYGYT
TRBV6-5	TRBJ2-3	ASSYGTSGGEAQY
TRBV30	TRBJ2-1	AWSGGLYNEQF
TRBV19	TRBJ1-1	ASSIRGGYTEAF
TRBV18	TRBJ2-7	ASSPPSGSDEQY
TRBV13	TRBJ2-2	ASSEGSTGELF
TRBV9	TRBJ2-3	ASSVAAGGGPDTQY
TRBV7-2	TRBJ1-5	ASSSTGTAFNQPQH
TRBV6-4	TRBJ1-4	ASSQEGRGPEKLF
TRBV30	TRBJ2-7	AWSVLSLSYEQY
TRBV19	TRBJ2-1	ASRGAGGPYYNEQF
TRBV7-9	TRBJ2-2	ASTHQGIGNTGELF
TRBV18	TRBJ1-2	ASSEVQGNGGYT
TRBV10-3	TRBJ2-2	AISIVGGSRDTGELF
TRBV29-1	TRBJ2-1	SVAEANEQF
TRBV11-2	TRBJ2-7	ASSPSRPGYEQY
TRBV6-5	TRBJ2-7	ASSADSYYEQY
TRBV12-5	TRBJ2-1	ASGGVGLAVDNEQF
TRBV5-4	TRBJ1-1	ASSPSGRAEVNTEAF
TRBV5-4	TRBJ1-1	ASRKEGNTEAF